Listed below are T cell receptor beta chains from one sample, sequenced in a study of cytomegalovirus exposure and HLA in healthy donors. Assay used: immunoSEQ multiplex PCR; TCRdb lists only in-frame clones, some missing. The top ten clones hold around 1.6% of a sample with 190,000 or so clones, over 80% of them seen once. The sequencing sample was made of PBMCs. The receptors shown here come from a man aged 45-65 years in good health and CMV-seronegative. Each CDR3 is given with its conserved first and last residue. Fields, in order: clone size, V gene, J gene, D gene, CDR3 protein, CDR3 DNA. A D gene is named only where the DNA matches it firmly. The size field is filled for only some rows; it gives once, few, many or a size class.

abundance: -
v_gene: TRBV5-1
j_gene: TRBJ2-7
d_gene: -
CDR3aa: CASSRGTNGFYEQYF
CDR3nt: TGCGCCAGCAGCCGAGGGACAAACGGATTCTACGAGCAGTACTTC

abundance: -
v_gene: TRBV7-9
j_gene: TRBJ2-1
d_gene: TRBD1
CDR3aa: CSSSLGQTHANEQFF
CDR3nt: TGTTCCAGCAGCTTGGGACAGACACACGCCAATGAGCAGTTCTTC

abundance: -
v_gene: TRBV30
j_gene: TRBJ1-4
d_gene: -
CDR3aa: CAWRLARGANEKLFF
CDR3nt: TGTGCCTGGAGACTCGCTCGGGGGGCAAATGAAAAACTGTTTTTT

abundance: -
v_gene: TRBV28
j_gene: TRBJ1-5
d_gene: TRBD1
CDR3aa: CASSPPGGFQPQHF
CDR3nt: TGTGCCAGCAGCCCCCCAGGGGGTTTTCAGCCCCAGCATTTT

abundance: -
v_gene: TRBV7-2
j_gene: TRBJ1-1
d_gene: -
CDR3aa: CASSLAGGNTEAFF
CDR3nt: TGTGCCAGCAGCTTAGCAGGGGGGAACACTGAAGCTTTCTTT

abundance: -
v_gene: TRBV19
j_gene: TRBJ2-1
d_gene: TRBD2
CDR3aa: CASSAGTSGAYNEQFF
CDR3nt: TGTGCCAGTAGTGCAGGGACTAGCGGGGCCTACAATGAGCAGTTCTTC

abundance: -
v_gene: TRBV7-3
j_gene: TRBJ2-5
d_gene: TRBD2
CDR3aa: CASSLGGSAETQYF
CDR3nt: TGTGCCAGCAGCCTCGGGGGGTCCGCGGAGACCCAGTACTTC

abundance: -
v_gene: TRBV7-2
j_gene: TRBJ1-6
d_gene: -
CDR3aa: CASSQSTVSSYNSPLHF
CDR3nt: TGTGCCAGCAGCCAGTCGACAGTTAGCTCCTATAATTCACCCCTCCACTTT

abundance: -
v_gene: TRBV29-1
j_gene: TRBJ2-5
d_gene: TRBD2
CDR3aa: CSVGVAGGLETQYF
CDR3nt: TGCAGCGTTGGAGTCGCGGGAGGGTTAGAGACCCAGTACTTC

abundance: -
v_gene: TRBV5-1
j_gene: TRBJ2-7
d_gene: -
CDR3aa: CASSLMDGSGFPYEQYF
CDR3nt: TGCGCCAGCAGCTTGATGGATGGGAGCGGGTTCCCCTACGAGCAGTACTTC

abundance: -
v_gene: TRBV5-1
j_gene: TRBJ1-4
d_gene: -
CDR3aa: CASSLDPLQGATNEKLFF
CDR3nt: TGCGCCAGCAGCTTGGATCCCCTACAGGGTGCAACTAATGAAAAACTGTTTTTT

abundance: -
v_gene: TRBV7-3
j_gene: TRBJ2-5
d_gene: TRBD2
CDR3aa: CASSLGRVAGGSETQYF
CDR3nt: TGTGCCAGCAGCTTAGGCAGGGTAGCGGGAGGATCAGAGACCCAGTACTTC

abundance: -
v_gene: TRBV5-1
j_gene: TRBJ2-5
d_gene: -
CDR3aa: CASSLGTLQETQYF
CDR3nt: TGCGCCAGCAGCTTGGGGACACTACAAGAGACCCAGTACTTC

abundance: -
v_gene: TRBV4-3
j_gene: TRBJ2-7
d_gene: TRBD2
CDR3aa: CASSQENSGRMREQYF
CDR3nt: TGCGCCAGCAGCCAAGAGAATAGCGGGAGGATGAGAGAGCAGTACTTC

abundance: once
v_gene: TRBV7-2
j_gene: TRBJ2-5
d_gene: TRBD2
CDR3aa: CASSSGLAGETQYF
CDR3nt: TGTGCCAGCAGCTCAGGACTAGCGGGGGAGACCCAGTACTTC

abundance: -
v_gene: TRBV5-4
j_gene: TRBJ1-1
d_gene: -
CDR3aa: CASSAAGRGGGEAFF
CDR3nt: TGTGCCAGCAGCGCTGCGGGGAGGGGAGGAGGTGAAGCTTTCTTT

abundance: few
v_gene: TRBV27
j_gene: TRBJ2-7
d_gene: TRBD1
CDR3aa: CARAGGQGYEQYF
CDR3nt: TGTGCCAGGGCGGGGGGACAGGGGTACGAGCAGTACTTC

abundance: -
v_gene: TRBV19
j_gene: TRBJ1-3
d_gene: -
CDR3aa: CASSTSGMSGNTIYF
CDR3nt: TGTGCCAGTAGTACCTCCGGGATGTCTGGAAACACCATATATTTT

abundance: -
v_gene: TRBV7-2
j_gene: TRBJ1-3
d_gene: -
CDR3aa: CASSSQILSGNTIYF
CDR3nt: TGTGCCAGCAGCTCCCAGATCCTCTCTGGAAACACCATATATTTT

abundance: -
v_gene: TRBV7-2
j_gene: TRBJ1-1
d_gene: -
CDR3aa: CASSPYLNTEAFF
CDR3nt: TGTGCCAGCAGCCCATACTTGAACACTGAAGCTTTCTTT

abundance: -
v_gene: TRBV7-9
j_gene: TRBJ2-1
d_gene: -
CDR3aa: CASSIRDKSYNEQFF
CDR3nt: TGTGCCAGCAGCATCCGGGACAAGTCCTACAATGAGCAGTTCTTC

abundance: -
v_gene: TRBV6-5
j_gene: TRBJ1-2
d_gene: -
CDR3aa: CASSFGQTYGYTF
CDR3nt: TGTGCCAGCAGTTTCGGACAGACCTATGGCTACACCTTC